The source of this TCR beta chain is a study of blood T cell repertoires in COVID-19. Study-wide context: Collection of acute and convalescent COVID-19 samples took place in the United States, Italy and Spain. PBMCs, B-cell-depleted T cells, or T cells were the source of the cDNA or gDNA that made up the material.

Per the original methods: Amplification of reference gene primers provided the estimated nucleated cell counts. Some clones are missing from TCRdb's copy, which holds only in-frame ones; the method was immunoSEQ multiplex PCR. The V and J calls and the clone size are those of that table, but D and trimming were determined from the DNA. In the table there are fewer than 150,000 clones, nearly 90% of which are singletons. Enrollment of patients from Seattle took place during active infection, with longitudinal follow-up. CDR3 length: 14 residues. Trimming took off 7 bases at V and 0 bases at J, with 12 bases between the two ends. Germline V gene sequence: CDR1 SGHAT, CDR2 FQNNGV.

This receptor was identified in a woman aged 55 to 70 with COVID-19, enrolled during active disease. The rearrangement links TRBV11-2 to TRBJ1-2; D is possibly TRBD1 (5 bases). The sample taken for sequencing was peripheral blood. Here the CDR3 reads CASTRGLTNYGYTF. Here the CDR3 DNA reads TGTGCCAGCACCCGGGGACTGACTAACTATGGCTACACCTTC.